The 2 T cell receptor beta chains below come from one sample, sequenced in a study of post-analysis software for immune sequencing data. Incorporated into the TCR beta cDNA libraries were unique molecular identifiers, which served to reduce PCR and sequencing biases. TCRdb fed the PCR reads into MiXCR, producing one record per CDR3 protein. The table includes some 160,000 distinct CDR3 sequences, around 36% detected once. Sequenced here: blood, sampled after autologous hematopoietic stem cell transplantation. These receptor sequences come from a girl aged 10-17 years with multiple sclerosis.

V gene TRBV7-9 combines with J gene TRBJ2-1, with a tentative D call TRBD2 (6 bases). CDR1 is SEHNR, CDR2 FQNEAQ, per germline (reference sequence). This CDR3 is built from 15 residues. The V end was cut by 2 bases, the J end by 10 bases, with 18 bases between. CDR3 residues: CASSLNGRDGREQFF. CDR3 DNA: TGTGCCAGCAGCTTAAACGGGAGAGACGGTCGAGAGCAGTTCTTC.

The chain employs TRBV7-6 and TRBJ2-7; unclear D gene. V was clipped by 0 bases and J by 3 bases, with 6 bases between them. The CDR3 is made up of 13 amino acids. CDR1 and CDR2 from the germline V gene are SGHVS and FNYEAQ. CDR3 in amino acids: CASSLAQFYEQYF. For the CDR3, the DNA is TGTGCCAGCAGCTTAGCACAGTTCTACGAGCAGTACTTC.